This entry features one T cell receptor beta chain sequence. Its antigen remains unknown. This sample is drawn from a study of beta chain features in type 1 diabetes. Sorting produced populations that all topped 95% purity. Isolated RNA was reverse transcribed in full, so expressed TCRB transcripts were sequenced. Some clones are missing from TCRdb's copy, which holds only in-frame ones; the method was immunoSEQ multiplex PCR. The data contain roughly 310,000 clones, roughly 11% of them seen just once; the ten biggest clones take up just over 0.015%. The CDR3 sequence is 14 residues long. Germline V CDR1 and CDR2: SQVTM, ANQGSEA. After removal of 7 bases from V and 0 bases from J, the junction contained 8 bases not matched to a gene. The study, taken as a whole, reports: Since sequencing was performed on cDNA, cells with high TCR expression could be over-represented. Healthy donors had naive, central memory and Treg TCRB repertoires that appeared less similar than those seen among patients.

The chain employs TRBV29-1 and TRBJ1-1; 7 bases are shared with TRBD1. Source material: naive CD4+ T cells from blood. This clonotype was obtained from a woman between 25 and 40 years old in good health. The CDR3 nucleotides are TGCAGCGGTCACAGGGGATGGGTGAACACTGAAGCTTTCTTT. Protein sequence: CSGHRGWVNTEAFF.